This TCR beta chain was captured in a study of vaccination and CD4 T cells after COVID-19. On the study more broadly: For each participant, vaccination comprised two doses of either the BNT162b2 or the mRNA-1273 vaccine.

The CDR3 consists of 15 residues. With V trimmed by 5 bases and J by 0 bases, 3 bases remained unmatched. In germline, CDR1 is MNHNS, CDR2 SASEGT. As for this clonotype: The target antigen is unknown.

Researchers used the Oncomine TCR Beta short-read assay to sequence DNA from cultured CD4+ T cells. TCRdb recomputed calls from the PCR reads with MiXCR, one row per CDR3 protein. Seen here are about 12,000 distinct CDR3 sequences, 50% observed once, and the top ten hold 30% to 35%. Treatment reported: 10-day PBMC culture with coronavirus spike peptide pools or control peptides (ViraFEST assay). This receptor was identified in a human donor who had recovered from COVID-19. Sequencing was performed on CD4+ T cells from blood, cultured in vitro. The V gene is TRBV6-1, the J gene TRBJ1-3; 8 bases are a match to TRBD1. The CDR3 reads CASSRGQGSGNTIYF. DNA of the CDR3: TGTGCCAGCAGTCGCGGACAGGGCTCTGGAAACACCATATATTTT.